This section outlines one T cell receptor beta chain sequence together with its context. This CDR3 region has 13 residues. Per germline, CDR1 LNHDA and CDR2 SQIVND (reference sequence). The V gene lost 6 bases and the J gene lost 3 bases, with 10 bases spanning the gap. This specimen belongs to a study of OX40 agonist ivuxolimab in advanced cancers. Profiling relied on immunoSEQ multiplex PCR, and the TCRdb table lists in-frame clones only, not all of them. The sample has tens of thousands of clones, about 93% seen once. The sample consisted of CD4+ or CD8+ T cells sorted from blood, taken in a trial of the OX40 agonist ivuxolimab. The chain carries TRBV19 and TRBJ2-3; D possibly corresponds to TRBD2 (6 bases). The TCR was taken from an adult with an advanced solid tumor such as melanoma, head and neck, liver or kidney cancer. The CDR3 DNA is TGTGCCAGTAGCGGGAGCGGTACAGATACGCAGTATTTT. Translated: CASSGSGTDTQYF.